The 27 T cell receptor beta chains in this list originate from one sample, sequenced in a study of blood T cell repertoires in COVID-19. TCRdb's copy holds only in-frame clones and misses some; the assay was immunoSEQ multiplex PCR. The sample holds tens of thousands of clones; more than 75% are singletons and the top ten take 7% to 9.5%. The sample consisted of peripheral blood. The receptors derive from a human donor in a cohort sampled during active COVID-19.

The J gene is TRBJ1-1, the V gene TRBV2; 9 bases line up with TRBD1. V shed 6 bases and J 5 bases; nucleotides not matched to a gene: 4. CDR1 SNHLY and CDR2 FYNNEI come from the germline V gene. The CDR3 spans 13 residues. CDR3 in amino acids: CASSLGQGTEAFF. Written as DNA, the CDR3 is TGTGCCAGCAGCCTGGGACAGGGTACTGAAGCTTTCTTT.

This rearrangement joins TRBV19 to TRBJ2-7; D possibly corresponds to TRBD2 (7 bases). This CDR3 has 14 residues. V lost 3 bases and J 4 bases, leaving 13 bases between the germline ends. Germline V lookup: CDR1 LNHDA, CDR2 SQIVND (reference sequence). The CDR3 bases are TGTGCCAGTAGTATGGCGGGGGCCTCTTACGAGCAGTACTTC. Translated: CASSMAGASYEQYF. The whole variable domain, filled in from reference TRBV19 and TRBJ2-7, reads DGGITQSPKYLFRKEGQNVTLSCEQNLNHDAMYWYRQDPGQGLRLIYYSQIVNDFQKGDIAEGYSVSREKKESFPLTVTSAQKNPTAFYLCASSMAGASYEQYFGPGTRLTVT.

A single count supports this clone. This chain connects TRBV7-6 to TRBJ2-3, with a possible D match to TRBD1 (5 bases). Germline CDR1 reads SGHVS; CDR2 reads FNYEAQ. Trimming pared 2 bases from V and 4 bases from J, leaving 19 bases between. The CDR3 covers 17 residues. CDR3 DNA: TGTGCCAGCAGCTTAAAGGGGAATCCTTCATTATCAGATACGCAGTATTTT. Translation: CASSLKGNPSLSDTQYF.

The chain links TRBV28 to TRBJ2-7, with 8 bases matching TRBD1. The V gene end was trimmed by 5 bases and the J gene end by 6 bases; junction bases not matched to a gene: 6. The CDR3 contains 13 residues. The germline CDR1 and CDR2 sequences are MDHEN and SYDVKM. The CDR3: CASSLDRGGEQYF. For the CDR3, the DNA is TGTGCCAGCAGTCTTGACAGGGGTGGCGAGCAGTACTTC.

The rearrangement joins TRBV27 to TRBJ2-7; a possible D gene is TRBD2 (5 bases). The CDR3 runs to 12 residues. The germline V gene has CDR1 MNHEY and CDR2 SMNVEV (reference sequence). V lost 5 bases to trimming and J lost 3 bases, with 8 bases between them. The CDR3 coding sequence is TGTGCCAGCAGTGAAGGAGGCTACGAGCAGTACTTC. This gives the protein CASSEGGYEQYF.

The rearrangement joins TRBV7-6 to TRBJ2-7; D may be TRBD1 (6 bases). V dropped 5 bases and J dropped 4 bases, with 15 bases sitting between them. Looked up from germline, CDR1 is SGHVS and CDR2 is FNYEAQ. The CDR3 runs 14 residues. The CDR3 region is CASSHIRDMYEQYF. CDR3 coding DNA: TGTGCCAGCAGCCATATCCGGGACATGTACGAGCAGTACTTC.

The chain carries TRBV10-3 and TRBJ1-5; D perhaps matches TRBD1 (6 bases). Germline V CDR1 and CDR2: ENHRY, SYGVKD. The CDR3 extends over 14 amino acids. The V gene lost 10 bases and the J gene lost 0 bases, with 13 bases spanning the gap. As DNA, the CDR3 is TGTGCCAGCCGAACAGGGTATAGCAATCAGCCCCAGCATTTT. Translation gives CASRTGYSNQPQHF.

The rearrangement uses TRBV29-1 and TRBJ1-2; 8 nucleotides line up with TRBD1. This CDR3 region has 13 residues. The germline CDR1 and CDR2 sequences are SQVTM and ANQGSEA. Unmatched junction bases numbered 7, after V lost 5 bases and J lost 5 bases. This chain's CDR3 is CSVRTGMEYGYTF. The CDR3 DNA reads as TGCAGCGTTAGGACAGGGATGGAGTATGGCTACACCTTC.

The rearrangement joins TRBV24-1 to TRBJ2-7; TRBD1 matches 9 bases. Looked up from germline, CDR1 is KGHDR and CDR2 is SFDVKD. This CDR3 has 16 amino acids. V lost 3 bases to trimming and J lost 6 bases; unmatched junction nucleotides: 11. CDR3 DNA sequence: TGTGCCACCAGTGATGGTGCGGGACAGGGAAGCGTCGAGCAGTACTTC. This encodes CATSDGAGQGSVEQYF.

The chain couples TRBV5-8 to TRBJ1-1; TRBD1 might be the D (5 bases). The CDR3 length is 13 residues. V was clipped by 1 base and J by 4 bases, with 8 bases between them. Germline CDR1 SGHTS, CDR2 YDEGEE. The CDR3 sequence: CASSLQGGTEAFF. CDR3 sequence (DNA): TGTGCCAGCAGCTTGCAGGGAGGCACTGAAGCTTTCTTT.

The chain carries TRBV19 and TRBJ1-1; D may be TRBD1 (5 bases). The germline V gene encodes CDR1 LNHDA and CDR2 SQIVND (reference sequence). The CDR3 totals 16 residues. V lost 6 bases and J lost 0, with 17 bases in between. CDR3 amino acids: CASRDGPRGMNTEAFF. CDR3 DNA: TGTGCCAGTAGGGATGGACCACGGGGGATGAACACTGAAGCTTTCTTT.

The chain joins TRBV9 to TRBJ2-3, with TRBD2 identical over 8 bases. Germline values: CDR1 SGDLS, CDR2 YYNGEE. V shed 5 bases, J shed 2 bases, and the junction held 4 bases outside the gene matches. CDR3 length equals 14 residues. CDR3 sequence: CASRGGGTTDTQYF. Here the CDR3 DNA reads TGTGCCAGCAGGGGCGGGGGGACCACAGATACGCAGTATTTT.

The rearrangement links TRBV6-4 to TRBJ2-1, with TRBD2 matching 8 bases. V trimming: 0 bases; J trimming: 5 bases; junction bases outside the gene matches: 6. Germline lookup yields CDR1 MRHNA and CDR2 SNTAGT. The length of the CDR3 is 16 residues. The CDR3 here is CASSDSTAGEHNEQFF. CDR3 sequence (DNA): TGTGCCAGCAGTGACTCGACAGCGGGGGAGCACAATGAGCAGTTCTTC.

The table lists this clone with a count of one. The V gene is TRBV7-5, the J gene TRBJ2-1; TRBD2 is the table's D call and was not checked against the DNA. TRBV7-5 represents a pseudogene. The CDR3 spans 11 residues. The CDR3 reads CAGSGGASEFF. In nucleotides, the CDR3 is TGTGCGGGAAGCGGGGGAGCTAGCGAGTTCTTC.

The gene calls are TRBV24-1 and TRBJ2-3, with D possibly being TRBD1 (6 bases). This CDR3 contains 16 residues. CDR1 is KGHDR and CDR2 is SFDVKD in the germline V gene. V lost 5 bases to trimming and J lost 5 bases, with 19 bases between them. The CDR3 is CATSVGGYRVEDTQYF. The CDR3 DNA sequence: TGTGCCACCAGTGTTGGTGGTTACAGGGTGGAAGATACGCAGTATTTT.

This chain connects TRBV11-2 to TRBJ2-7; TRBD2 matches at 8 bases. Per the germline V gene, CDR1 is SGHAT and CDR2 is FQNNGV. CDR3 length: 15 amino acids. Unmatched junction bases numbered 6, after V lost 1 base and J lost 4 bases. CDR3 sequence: CASSLVVRGGYEQYF. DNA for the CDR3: TGTGCCAGCAGCTTAGTAGTTCGGGGGGGGTACGAGCAGTACTTC.

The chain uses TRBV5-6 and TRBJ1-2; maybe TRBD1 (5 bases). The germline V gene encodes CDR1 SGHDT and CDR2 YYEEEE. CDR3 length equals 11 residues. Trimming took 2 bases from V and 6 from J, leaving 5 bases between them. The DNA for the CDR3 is TGTGCCAGCAGCTTCAGGGATGGCTACACCTTC. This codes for CASSFRDGYTF.

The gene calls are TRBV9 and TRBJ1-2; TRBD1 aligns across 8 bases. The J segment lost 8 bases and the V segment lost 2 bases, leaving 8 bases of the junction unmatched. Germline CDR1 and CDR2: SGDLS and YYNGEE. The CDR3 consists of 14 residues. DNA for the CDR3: TGTGCCAGCAGCGTTGCTTGGACAGGGAACGGCTACACCTTC. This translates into CASSVAWTGNGYTF.

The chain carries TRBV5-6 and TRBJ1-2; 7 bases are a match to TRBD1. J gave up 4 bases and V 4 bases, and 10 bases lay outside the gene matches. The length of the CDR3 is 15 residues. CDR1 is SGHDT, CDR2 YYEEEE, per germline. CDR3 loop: CASSPGQNLPYGYTF. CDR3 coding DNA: TGTGCCAGCAGCCCGGGACAGAACCTGCCCTATGGCTACACCTTC.

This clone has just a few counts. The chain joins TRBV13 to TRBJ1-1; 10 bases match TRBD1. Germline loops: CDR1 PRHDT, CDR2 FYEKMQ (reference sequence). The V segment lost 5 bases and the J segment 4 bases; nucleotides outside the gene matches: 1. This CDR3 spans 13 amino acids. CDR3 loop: CASSRQGATEAFF. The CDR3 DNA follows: TGTGCCAGCAGCCGACAGGGGGCCACTGAAGCTTTCTTT. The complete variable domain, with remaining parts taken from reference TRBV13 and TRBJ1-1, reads AAGVIQSPRHLIKEKRETATLKCYPIPRHDTVYWYQQGPGQDPQFLISFYEKMQSDKGSIPDRFSAQQFSDYHSELNMSSLELGDSALYFCASSRQGATEAFFGQGTRLTVV.

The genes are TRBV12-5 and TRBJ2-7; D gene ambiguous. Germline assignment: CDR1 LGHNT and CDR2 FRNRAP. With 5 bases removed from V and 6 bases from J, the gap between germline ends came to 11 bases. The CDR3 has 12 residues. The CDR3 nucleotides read TGTGCTAGTGGTCACCTCCCGGTCGAGCAGTACTTC. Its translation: CASGHLPVEQYF.

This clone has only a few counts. DNA for the CDR3: TGTGCCAGCAGTTTAGGAGGGGGCGAGCAGTACTTC. It codes for CASSLGGGEQYF. V gene TRBV12-3 or TRBV12-4 combines with J gene TRBJ2-7; D possibly corresponds to TRBD1 (6 bases). V lost 1 base and J lost 6, with 7 bases in between. The CDR3 runs to 12 residues.

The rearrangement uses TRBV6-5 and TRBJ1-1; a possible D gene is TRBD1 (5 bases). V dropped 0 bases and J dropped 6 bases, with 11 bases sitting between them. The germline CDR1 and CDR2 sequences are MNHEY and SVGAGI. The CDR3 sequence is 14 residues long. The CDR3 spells CASSYSYGAPEAFF. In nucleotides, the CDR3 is TGTGCCAGCAGTTACTCGTATGGGGCGCCTGAAGCTTTCTTT.

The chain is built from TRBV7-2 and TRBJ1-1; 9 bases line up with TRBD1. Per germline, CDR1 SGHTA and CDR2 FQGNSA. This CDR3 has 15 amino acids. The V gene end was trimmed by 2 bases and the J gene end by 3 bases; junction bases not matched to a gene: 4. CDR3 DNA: TGTGCCAGCAGCTTACTGGGACAGGGATACACTGAAGCTTTCTTT. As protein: CASSLLGQGYTEAFF.

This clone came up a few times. CDR3 in amino acids: CASSPAGSTEAFF. The DNA for the CDR3 is TGTGCCAGCAGCCCAGCCGGGAGCACTGAAGCTTTCTTT. The rearrangement uses TRBV12-3 or TRBV12-4 and TRBJ1-1; D gene unclear. V was clipped by 6 bases and J by 4 bases, with 12 bases between them. CDR3 length equals 13 residues.

The CDR3: CASGTGGVLYGYTF. CDR3 DNA sequence: TGTGCCAGTGGGACAGGGGGCGTCCTCTATGGCTACACCTTC. The chain has TRBV19 and TRBJ1-2, with 12 bases fitting TRBD1. This CDR3 is 14 amino acids long. J lost 4 bases, V lost 8 bases, and 5 bases had no gene match. CDR1 is LNHDA, CDR2 SQIVND, per germline (reference sequence).

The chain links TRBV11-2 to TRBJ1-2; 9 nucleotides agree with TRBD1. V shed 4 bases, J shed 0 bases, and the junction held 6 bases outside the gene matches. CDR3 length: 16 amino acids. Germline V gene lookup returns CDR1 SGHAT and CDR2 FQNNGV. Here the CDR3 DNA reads TGTGCCAGCAGCTATGTTGGACAGGGGACTAACTATGGCTACACCTTC. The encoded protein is CASSYVGQGTNYGYTF.